These 10 T cell receptor beta chains originate from one sample sequenced in a study of T cell repertoires in cytomegalovirus infection. Which antigens these TCRs recognize remains unknown. TCRdb fed the reads into MiXCR, producing one record per CDR3 protein. The data show 110,000 to 150,000 distinct CDR3 sequences, over 25% seen once. The sequenced sample was CD8+ T cells from cultured PBMCs, obtained from culture after CMV antigen stimulation. The receptor set was obtained from a human donor in good health (CMV status not recorded). Some clones in this sample may be carry-over from other donors' samples.

Ten or more counts support this clonotype. The chain employs TRBV18 and TRBJ1-6; 9 bases are shared with TRBD1. V was clipped by 6 bases and J by 6 bases; unmatched bases: 9. The CDR3 loop spans 16 amino acids. CDR1 is KGHSH, CDR2 LQKENI, per germline. The chain's CDR3 is CASSLGTGKINSPLHF. CDR3 sequence (DNA): TGTGCCAGCTCGCTGGGGACAGGGAAAATTAATTCACCCCTCCACTTT.

This clonotype has just a few counts. The chain is built from TRBV11-2 and TRBJ2-7; the D is unclear. V lost 1 base and J lost 2, with 12 bases in between. Germline assignment: CDR1 SGHAT and CDR2 FQNNGV. The CDR3 is 15 residues long. Written as DNA, the CDR3 is TGTGCCAGCAGCTTAGGGCAGTTTACCGCCTACGAGCAGTACTTC. It yields the protein CASSLGQFTAYEQYF.

This rearrangement joins TRBV29-1 to TRBJ2-1; tentatively, D is TRBD1 (5 bases). CDR1 SQVTM and CDR2 ANQGSEA come from the germline V gene. This CDR3 has 13 residues. Between the trimmed V and J ends, which lost 2 bases and 7 bases, there was a span of 12 bases. For the CDR3, the DNA is TGCAGCGTTGAACAGGGCCCGGCGAATGAGCAGTTCTTC. Protein product: CSVEQGPANEQFF.

The rearrangement uses TRBV5-6 and TRBJ1-1, with TRBD1 matching 7 bases. V shed 0 bases, J shed 2 bases, and the junction held 10 bases outside the gene matches. The germline V gene has CDR1 SGHDT and CDR2 YYEEEE. The CDR3 loop spans 17 amino acids. The CDR3 here is CASSLDRQGSLNTEAFF. The CDR3 DNA is TGTGCCAGCAGCTTGGACCGACAGGGCAGCCTCAACACTGAAGCTTTCTTT.

This clonotype was observed a few times. The V gene is TRBV19, the J gene TRBJ2-1; 7 nucleotides match TRBD1. V shed 3 bases and J 7 bases; nucleotides not matched to a gene: 3. In germline, CDR1 is LNHDA, CDR2 SQIVND (reference sequence). There are 13 residues in the CDR3. CDR3 amino acids: CASSMGQPNEQFF. In DNA, the CDR3 is TGTGCCAGTAGTATGGGACAGCCAAATGAGCAGTTCTTC.

Only a few counts were recorded for this clonotype. V usage is TRBV7-9 and J usage is TRBJ2-3; 11 bases align to TRBD1. The length of the CDR3 is 17 residues. J lost 4 bases, V lost 4 bases, and 10 bases had no gene match. Looked up from germline, CDR1 is SEHNR and CDR2 is FQNEAQ (reference sequence). The CDR3 region is CASSSRVRDRGSDTQYF. As DNA, the CDR3 is TGTGCCAGCAGCTCCCGTGTCCGGGACAGGGGGTCAGATACGCAGTATTTT. The full variable domain, its missing parts supplied by reference TRBV7-9 and TRBJ2-3, is DTGVSQNPRHKITKRGQNVTFRCDPISEHNRLYWYRQTLGQGPEFLTYFQNEAQLEKSRLLSDRFSAERPKGSFSTLEIQRTEQGDSAMYLCASSSRVRDRGSDTQYFGPGTRLTVL.

This clonotype occurred a few times. The junction and the germline gene differ at one end; a read error may be behind it. This chain links TRBV5-3 with TRBJ1-1; no definite D call. TRBV5-3 is an ORF for which the function is uncertain. The CDR3 loop spans 15 amino acids. CDR3 sequence: CASSLVGSMNTEAFF. CDR3 sequence (DNA): TGTGCCAGCAGCTTGGTAGGCAGCATGAACACTGAAGCTTTCTTT.

This clonotype occurred many times. The J gene is TRBJ2-3, the V gene TRBV28; TRBD1 or TRBD2 may be the D gene (6 bases each). The CDR3 consists of 14 residues. Trimming stripped 6 bases from V and 4 bases from J, with 14 bases between. CDR1 is MDHEN and CDR2 is SYDVKM in the germline V gene. Written as DNA, the CDR3 is TGTGCCAGCAGCCTTGGGGGGCCGTCAGATACGCAGTATTTT. Translated, it gives CASSLGGPSDTQYF. The variable domain in full, completed from reference TRBV28 and TRBJ2-3, reads DVKVTQSSRYLVKRTGEKVFLECVQDMDHENMFWYRQDPGLGLRLIYFSYDVKMKEKGDIPEGYSVSREKKERFSLILESASTNQTSMYLCASSLGGPSDTQYFGPGTRLTVL.

The chain couples TRBV19 to TRBJ1-5, with 7 bases aligning to TRBD1. V was pared by 6 bases and J by 2 bases, with 7 bases of the junction left unmatched. CDR3 size: 15 residues. Germline CDR1 LNHDA, CDR2 SQIVND (reference sequence). CDR3 DNA sequence: TGTGCCAGTAGCTCGACAGGGTGGGGCAATCAGCCCCAGCATTTT. Encoded protein: CASSSTGWGNQPQHF.

This rearrangement joins TRBV12-3 or TRBV12-4 to TRBJ2-7; D is ambiguous. V lost 0 bases and J lost 3, with 6 bases in between. The CDR3 runs to 13 residues. CDR3 in amino acids: CASSLATYYEQYF. Here the CDR3 DNA reads TGTGCCAGCAGTTTAGCCACCTACTACGAGCAGTACTTC.